One and the same sample provided the 29 T cell receptor beta chains below, sequenced in a study of regulatory T cells in long-lasting Graves disease. The TCR beta library used iRepertoire HTBI primers with Arm-PCR amplification of CDR3. TCRdb fed the multiplex PCR reads into MiXCR, producing one record per CDR3 protein. The repertoire consists of almost 350,000 distinct CDR3 sequences, with around 19% occurring once and the leading ten covering roughly 29%. The sample's time point: persistent/refractory GD, antithyroid drugs over 5 years with positive TRAb. Researchers made the TCR library from RNA that was extracted from PBMCs. This sample comprised peripheral blood mononuclear cells (PBMCs), obtained when the disease was refractory, from a patient treated with antithyroid drugs. These receptors were collected from a female donor with Graves disease.

Comments on this clonotype: A far larger clone is off by one base, so a read error is likely. The CDR3 carries no conserved terminal phenylalanine or tryptophan, so it likely arises from a read error. CDR3 DNA sequence: TGTGCCAGCAGCCCCACCTTTGGGGGTTTCCACGAGCAGTACCTC. It encodes CASSPTFGGFHEQYL. J is TRBJ2-7 and V is TRBV11-2; D is possibly TRBD1 or TRBD2 (5 bases each). CDR1 and CDR2 (germline): SGHAT, FQNNGV. This CDR3 contains 15 residues. The ends were cut back, 5 bases at V and 5 bases at J, with 19 bases in the middle.

This clonotype was observed at least ten times. The chain links TRBV2 to TRBJ2-2; D unresolved. With 9 bases removed from V and 5 bases from J, the gap between germline ends came to 7 bases. Germline loops: CDR1 SNHLY, CDR2 FYNNEI. This CDR3 region has 11 residues. The CDR3 DNA follows: TGTGCCAGTCTATGGACCGGGGAGCTGTTTTTT. This sequence encodes CASLWTGELFF.

This chain connects TRBV4-1 to TRBJ2-7; TRBD2 agrees at 7 bases. The CDR3 contains 16 residues. The junction had 7 bases not matched to a gene; V was cut back by 0 bases and J by 2 bases. Germline V gene data show CDR1 as MGHRA and CDR2 as YSYEKL. As DNA, the CDR3 is TGCGCCAGCAGCCAAGATGGGGGGGAGGTTGCCTACGAGCAGTACTTC. Translating gives CASSQDGGEVAYEQYF.

This clonotype was seen at least ten times. The chain employs TRBV13 and TRBJ2-2; D gene uncertain. Trimming shortened V by 4 bases and J by 5 bases, and 8 bases separated the two germline ends. The CDR3 has 13 amino acids. CDR1 and CDR2 (germline): PRHDT, FYEKMQ (reference sequence). CDR3 in DNA: TGTGCCAGCAGCTCCGTGAGGACCGGGGAGCTGTTTTTT. Its translation is CASSSVRTGELFF.

The J gene is TRBJ1-4, the V gene TRBV18; 7 nucleotides align to TRBD1. The germline gives CDR1 KGHSH, CDR2 LQKENI. The V gene end was trimmed by 4 bases and the J gene end by 12 bases; junction bases not matched to a gene: 8. CDR3 length equals 13 residues. Here the CDR3 DNA reads TGTGCCAGCTCACAACCTACAGGGGTGGAACTGTTTTTT. This sequence encodes CASSQPTGVELFF.

In its sample, this clonotype was seen a few times. The chain recombines TRBV5-1 with TRBJ1-4; 7 bases map to TRBD1. The CDR3 totals 14 residues. Germline CDR1 is SGHRS and CDR2 is YFSETQ. With V trimmed by 3 bases and J by 8 bases, 7 bases remained unmatched. CDR3 region: CASSSGTDPEKLFF. The CDR3 DNA sequence: TGCGCCAGCAGCTCCGGGACAGACCCCGAAAAACTGTTTTTT.

The chain joins TRBV18 to TRBJ1-5; possibly TRBD1 for D (5 bases). Per the germline V gene, CDR1 is KGHSH and CDR2 is LQKENI. The V and J ends lost 8 bases and 2 bases respectively, with 13 bases between them. The CDR3 is 14 amino acids. The CDR3 nucleotides read TGTGCCAGCAGCCCGGGGGTCGGCAATCAGCCCCAGCATTTT. Its protein is CASSPGVGNQPQHF.

This clonotype was seen ten or more times. The rearrangement uses TRBV13 and TRBJ2-7, with D uncertain. V was shortened by 5 bases and J by 12 bases, with 17 bases between the two germline ends. The CDR3 contains 12 residues. The germline V gene encodes CDR1 PRHDT and CDR2 FYEKMQ (reference sequence). The CDR3, as DNA: TGTGCCAGCAGCATCCGAGGTAGAGGCCTGTACTTC. The encoded protein is CASSIRGRGLYF.

This chain joins TRBV5-6 and TRBJ1-2; D is possibly TRBD1 (6 bases). The germline V gene encodes CDR1 SGHDT and CDR2 YYEEEE. The ends were cut back, 5 bases at V and 9 bases at J, with 17 bases in the middle. This CDR3 contains 13 residues. The CDR3 loop is CASRMDSYGSYTF. The CDR3 coding sequence is TGTGCCAGCAGGATGGACAGTTATGGGAGCTACACCTTC.

This chain uses TRBV3-1 with TRBJ2-2; the match to TRBD2 covers 10 bases. V trimming: 4 bases; J trimming: 1 base; junction bases outside the gene matches: 6. Germline V gives CDR1 LGHDT, CDR2 YNNKEL (reference sequence). The length of the CDR3 is 17 residues. CDR3 in DNA: TGTGCCAGCAGCCTCACGAGGACTAGCGGGAACACCGGGGAGCTGTTTTTT. Protein sequence: CASSLTRTSGNTGELFF.

Ten or more counts support this clonotype. The rearrangement joins TRBV6-1 to TRBJ2-5; D is possibly TRBD1 (6 bases). This CDR3 has 13 amino acids. The germline V gene has CDR1 MNHNS and CDR2 SASEGT. V was shortened by 6 bases and J by 4 bases, with 12 bases between the two germline ends. CDR3 region: CASSLFRGETQYF. The CDR3 DNA is TGTGCCAGCAGCCTGTTCAGGGGAGAGACCCAGTACTTC.

This clonotype appeared a few times. This chain connects TRBV30 to TRBJ1-5; a possible D gene is TRBD1 (5 bases). Per germline, CDR1 GTSNPN and CDR2 SVGIG (reference sequence). Trimming removed 0 bases from V and 5 bases from J, with 11 bases in between. The CDR3 is made up of 14 amino acids. CDR3 residues: CAWSVGSGDQPQHF. CDR3 coding DNA: TGTGCCTGGAGTGTAGGGTCGGGGGATCAGCCCCAGCATTTT.

This clonotype has just a few counts. The rearrangement links TRBV5-1 to TRBJ2-3; the match to TRBD2 covers 12 bases. The V gene end was trimmed by 4 bases and the J gene end by 4 bases; junction bases not matched to a gene: 7. CDR3 length equals 16 residues. Germline loops: CDR1 SGHRS, CDR2 YFSETQ. CDR3 residues: CASSLPSGRAADTQYF. As DNA, the CDR3 is TGCGCCAGCAGCCTTCCTAGCGGGAGGGCTGCAGATACGCAGTATTTT.

Of note for this clonotype: A read error may produce the germline difference seen at one junction end. The V call is TRBV2, the J call TRBJ2-1, with 9 positions matching TRBD1. Germline CDR1 is SNHLY and CDR2 is FYNNEI. The CDR3 runs 16 residues. The CDR3: CASSHGQGKTINEQFF. The CDR3 nucleotides are TGCGCCAGCAGCCACGGACAGGGGAAAACTATCAATGAGCAGTTCTTC.

This clonotype was seen a few times. This sequence joins TRBV6-1 and TRBJ1-5, with a tentative D call TRBD1 (6 bases). The length of the CDR3 is 14 residues. Looked up from germline, CDR1 is MNHNS and CDR2 is SASEGT. The V end lost 6 bases, the J end lost 6 bases, and 15 bases lay between the germline ends. CDR3 loop: CASSQRGGAQPQHF. CDR3 DNA sequence: TGTGCCAGCAGCCAAAGGGGGGGGGCTCAGCCCCAGCATTTT.

V is TRBV19 and J is TRBJ1-5; D gene unclear. Germline loops: CDR1 LNHDA, CDR2 SQIVND (reference sequence). The V gene lost 3 bases and the J gene lost 6 bases, with 15 bases spanning the gap. CDR3 length: 15 amino acids. The CDR3 DNA follows: TGTGCCAGTAGTATCGCACCAGGAGGCGCTCAGCCCCAGCATTTT. It translates to CASSIAPGGAQPQHF.

The J gene is TRBJ2-7, the V gene TRBV5-1; TRBD2 matches at 8 bases. Germline assignment: CDR1 SGHRS and CDR2 YFSETQ. Germline trimming cut 5 bases from V and 3 bases from J; bases unmatched to any gene: 16. This CDR3 contains 17 residues. CDR3 nucleotides: TGCGCCAGCAGTCGCCGGCGGGAGGTTGACGGAGGCTACGAGCAGTACTTC. Protein: CASSRRREVDGGYEQYF.

At least ten counts were recorded for this clonotype. This chain connects TRBV27 to TRBJ1-6, with D unresolved. Germline CDR1 is MNHEY and CDR2 is SMNVEV (reference sequence). The CDR3 extends over 14 amino acids. V was trimmed by 3 bases and J by 7 bases, leaving 10 bases between them. This CDR3 is CASSLNSLNSPLHF. CDR3 bases: TGTGCCAGCAGTTTGAACAGCCTAAATTCACCCCTCCACTTT.

This chain uses TRBV11-2 with TRBJ2-7, with D unclear. Germline CDR1 reads SGHAT; CDR2 reads FQNNGV. CDR3 size: 15 residues. V lost 1 base and J 3 bases, leaving 13 bases between the germline ends. The CDR3 region has the DNA TGTGCCAGCAGCTTAGGGCCTTTAGGGAACTACGAGCAGTACTTC. Translation gives CASSLGPLGNYEQYF. Complete variable domain (other parts from reference TRBV11-2 and TRBJ2-7): EAGVAQSPRYKIIEKRQSVAFWCNPISGHATLYWYQQILGQGPKLLIQFQNNGVVDDSQLPKDRFSAERLKGVDSTLKIQPAKLEDSAVYLCASSLGPLGNYEQYFGPGTRLTVT.

The chain combines TRBV20-1 with TRBJ1-5, with TRBD1 matching over 8 bases. Germline CDR1 and CDR2: DFQATT and SNEGSKA (reference sequence). With V trimmed by 6 bases and J by 7 bases, 17 bases remained unmatched. There are 16 residues in the CDR3. Here the CDR3 DNA reads TGCAGTGCGCCAGGCCGGGACAGGAGAGGTTTACAGCCCCAGCATTTT. It specifies CSAPGRDRRGLQPQHF.

There are many counts of this clonotype. The J gene is TRBJ2-7, the V gene TRBV11-2; 11 nucleotides align to TRBD2. Germline values: CDR1 SGHAT, CDR2 FQNNGV. Trimming took 7 bases from V and 3 from J; bases not matched to a gene: 5. This CDR3 has 14 amino acids. DNA of the CDR3: TGTGCCAGCACCTTCGGGACTAGCGGCTACGAGCAGTACTTC. Translated: CASTFGTSGYEQYF. Drawing the rest from reference TRBV11-2 and TRBJ2-7, the complete variable domain is EAGVAQSPRYKIIEKRQSVAFWCNPISGHATLYWYQQILGQGPKLLIQFQNNGVVDDSQLPKDRFSAERLKGVDSTLKIQPAKLEDSAVYLCASTFGTSGYEQYFGPGTRLTVT.

The chain links TRBV4-1 to TRBJ2-5, with D unclear. Trimming took off 2 bases at V and 2 bases at J, with 6 bases between the two ends. The CDR3 loop spans 13 amino acids. Germline V gives CDR1 MGHRA, CDR2 YSYEKL. CDR3 region: CASSQWDQETQYF. DNA for the CDR3: TGCGCCAGCAGCCAATGGGATCAAGAGACCCAGTACTTC.

The table lists this clonotype with many counts. V gene TRBV5-1 combines with J gene TRBJ2-5; perhaps D is TRBD1 or TRBD2 (5 bases each). The length of the CDR3 is 14 residues. Germline V gene data show CDR1 as SGHRS and CDR2 as YFSETQ. The ends were cut back, 6 bases at V and 2 bases at J, with 14 bases in the middle. The CDR3 sequence is CASTGPATQETQYF. CDR3 nucleotides: TGCGCCAGCACGGGGCCAGCCACTCAAGAGACCCAGTACTTC.

In regard to this clonotype: A much larger clone differs from this one at a single base, so this may be a read error. The chain links TRBV6-1 to TRBJ2-7; 8 bases line up with TRBD1. Germline values: CDR1 MNHNS, CDR2 SASEGT. This CDR3 contains 14 residues. CDR3 sequence: CASSEPWTGTEQCF. CDR3 nucleotide sequence: TGTGCCAGCAGTGAACCTTGGACAGGGACCGAGCAGTGCTTC.

This rearrangement joins TRBV6-1 to TRBJ2-6; D possibly corresponds to TRBD1 (6 bases). The CDR3 totals 21 residues. Germline CDR1 MNHNS, CDR2 SASEGT. Deletions cut 6 bases from V and 1 base from J, with 28 bases between. For the CDR3, the DNA is TGTGCCAGCAGCAAGAACAGGGCTACCGTGACGTTTAGTTCTGGGGCCAACGTCCTGACTTTC. Translated: CASSKNRATVTFSSGANVLTF.

The sample holds many counts of this clonotype. CDR3 sequence (DNA): TGTGCCAGCCACAATCTTGGGTCCGGCTACACCTTC. It is translated as CASHNLGSGYTF. The V gene is TRBV25-1, the J gene TRBJ1-2; D not resolved. The ends were cut back, 8 bases at V and 8 bases at J, with 15 bases in the middle. The germline V gene has CDR1 MGHDK and CDR2 SYGVNS. The CDR3 covers 12 residues.

This clonotype was seen at least ten times. This chain connects TRBV28 to TRBJ1-1; 8 bases match TRBD1. The CDR3 is 14 residues long. Germline lookup yields CDR1 MDHEN and CDR2 SYDVKM. The junction had 10 bases not matched to a gene; V was cut back by 6 bases and J by 7 bases. The CDR3 loop reads CASRATGGRGEAFF. CDR3 bases: TGTGCCAGCAGAGCTACAGGGGGAAGGGGTGAAGCTTTCTTT.

This clonotype has more than one count but fewer than ten. The rearrangement joins TRBV5-6 to TRBJ1-6; D is unclear. The V and J ends lost 0 bases and 0 bases respectively, with 7 bases between them. Germline CDR1 and CDR2: SGHDT and YYEEEE. The CDR3 length is 16 residues. The CDR3 is CASSLVSSSYNSPLHF. The CDR3 nucleotides are TGTGCCAGCAGCTTGGTGTCGAGCTCCTATAATTCACCCCTCCACTTT.

The sample holds a few counts of this clonotype. V and J are TRBV12-3 or TRBV12-4 and TRBJ1-1, with D possibly being TRBD1 (5 bases). This CDR3 spans 14 amino acids. V was cut by 5 bases and J by 0 bases, with 10 bases left in between. Here the CDR3 reads CASSQGRVNTEAFF. The CDR3 DNA reads as TGTGCCAGCAGTCAGGGTAGGGTGAACACTGAAGCTTTCTTT.